This is a list of T cell receptor beta chains from one sample in a study of T cells after somatic rescue of genetic block. The assay was immunoSEQ multiplex PCR, and TCRdb's table has in-frame clones only and misses some. This table holds about 67,000 clones, 92% found once. Sequencing used peripheral blood mononuclear cells (PBMCs). These TCRs come from a man aged 35 to 55. CDR3s include the opening cysteine and the closing phenylalanine or tryptophan. Clone size appears in some rows only: once, few, many, or a class for an expanded clone.

j_gene	v_gene	abundance	CDR3aa
TRBJ1-1	TRBV10-3	-	CAISGKGTEAFF
TRBJ2-3	TRBV5-1	-	CASSLGSGGPDTQYF
TRBJ2-3	TRBV6-4	-	CASSTSASDTQYF
TRBJ2-1	TRBV7-6	once	CASSSQSYNEQFF
TRBJ2-1	TRBV6-6	-	CASTRLAGGVGEQFF
TRBJ2-1	TRBV7-2	-	CASSFQGLAGDAGQFF
TRBJ1-1	TRBV7-9	-	CASSPGRPTEAFF
TRBJ1-5	TRBV4-3	-	CASSLGQYPSNQPQHF
TRBJ2-1	TRBV5-4	-	CASSLAGSGSYNEQFF
TRBJ1-2	TRBV27	-	CASGSGVGYGYTF
TRBJ1-5	TRBV5-1	-	CASSLTVFRNQPQHF
TRBJ2-7	TRBV15	-	CATSRNRDGSYEQYF
TRBJ2-5	TRBV2	once	CASSEEGGPETQYF
TRBJ2-2	TRBV28	-	CASWRRPNTGELFF
TRBJ1-4	TRBV9	-	CASSVGGRTGREKLFF
TRBJ1-5	TRBV6-1	few	CASQTGNNQPQHF
TRBJ2-2	TRBV11-3	-	CASSLGGTENTGELFF
TRBJ2-1	TRBV9	-	CASSVTSLPYNEQFF
TRBJ2-4	TRBV4-1	-	CASSQVGLAKNIQYF
TRBJ2-7	TRBV15	-	CATSTPGGESSYEQYF
TRBJ1-4	TRBV6-1	-	CASSGHTTGGDEKLFF
TRBJ1-2	TRBV15	-	CATSRGGGYGYTF
TRBJ1-3	TRBV5-5	-	CASSLAIGSGNTIYF
TRBJ1-5	TRBV28	-	CASSLPGVNQPQHF
TRBJ1-5	TRBV6-5	-	CASRAGQGQPQHF
TRBJ2-1	TRBV7-8	-	CASSSVGQGYNEQFF
TRBJ2-5	TRBV5-1	once	CASSLEGDRGQETQYF
TRBJ2-1	TRBV9	-	CASSVRSILAGTYNEQFF
TRBJ2-1	TRBV4-1	-	CASSQGWGASREQFF
TRBJ2-2	TRBV5-5	-	CASSLLPAPSGELFF
TRBJ2-7	TRBV6-5	-	CASSTRDSPYEQYF
TRBJ2-3	TRBV29-1	-	CSVELGLLAGDPSTDTQYF
TRBJ1-5	TRBV5-6	-	CASSASMDRPQHF
TRBJ2-3	TRBV19	-	CASSEGQRTQYF
TRBJ2-1	TRBV18	-	CASSRGVTGTAYNEQFF
TRBJ2-5	TRBV28	-	CASSARTVLAGYQETQYF
TRBJ2-7	TRBV7-9	-	CASSLTAGKGPYEQYF
TRBJ1-4	TRBV9	once	CASSVDQGSEKLFF
TRBJ2-3	TRBV10-1	-	CASSPGNPGDTQYF
TRBJ2-5	TRBV13	once	CASSPDGEKETQYF
TRBJ2-6	TRBV19	-	CASSIGRVNYGANVLTF
TRBJ2-5	TRBV20-1	-	CSARDQETQYF
TRBJ1-1	TRBV19	few	CASSKTGSSEAFF
TRBJ1-1	TRBV7-2	-	CASSPTQGMNTEAFF
TRBJ1-4	TRBV7-8	few	CASSASRALREKLFF
TRBJ1-1	TRBV6-5	-	CASRKRTEAFF
TRBJ1-4	TRBV10-1	-	CASRLPTAELFF
TRBJ2-3	TRBV5-6	-	CASSPLSLAGTDTQYF
TRBJ1-5	TRBV19	once	CASSIASNQPQHF
TRBJ2-5	TRBV21-1	-	CAPWDAAGETQYF
TRBJ2-5	TRBV18	-	CASSPQRGQQETQYF
TRBJ1-4	TRBV28	-	CASNPAGTANEKLFF
TRBJ2-3	TRBV27	once	CASSTRGTDTQYF
TRBJ1-2	TRBV5-1	once	CASGQGAPGYTF
TRBJ1-5	TRBV21-1	-	CASSPSGGNQPQHF
TRBJ2-7	TRBV4-1	-	CASSQGSRAGSYEQYF
TRBJ1-6	TRBV10-2	-	CASRGGVSSPLHF